This T cell receptor beta chain is drawn from a study of blood T cell repertoires in COVID-19. This table comes from immunoSEQ multiplex PCR, and its TCRdb copy is limited to in-frame clones, with some not included. Here the sample spans 200,000 or so clones, around 87% being singletons. The V segment lost 2 bases and the J segment 4 bases; nucleotides outside the gene matches: 6. There are 16 residues in the CDR3. Germline CDR1 and CDR2: SGDLS and YYNGEE. The V call is TRBV9, the J call TRBJ2-3; 11 nucleotides line up with TRBD2. The receptor was derived from a man aged 30-40 years in a cohort exposed to, infected with or recovered from COVID-19 (not recorded which). The sequencing sample was made of PBMCs or T cells enriched from blood (not recorded which). As DNA, the CDR3 is TGTGCCAGCAGCGTCTTAGCGGGAGGGTCCCCAGATACGCAGTATTTT. As protein: CASSVLAGGSPDTQYF.